This T cell receptor beta chain was captured in a study of blood T cell repertoires in COVID-19. In the study overall: Material from acute and convalescent COVID-19 was sourced from the United States, Italy and Spain.

This table comes from immunoSEQ multiplex PCR, and its TCRdb copy is limited to in-frame clones, with some not included. This table has roughly 180,000 clones, roughly 92% appearing once. Germline loops: CDR1 LNHDA, CDR2 SQIVND (reference sequence). V lost 10 bases to trimming and J lost 4 bases, with 13 bases between them. The CDR3 length is 12 residues. Sequenced material: peripheral blood. The chain links TRBV19 to TRBJ1-2; tentative D call: TRBD1 (5 bases). This clonotype was sampled from a man younger than 40 with COVID-19, enrolled during active disease. CDR3 amino acids: CATAGGSYGYTF. CDR3 nucleotide sequence: TGTGCCACCGCCGGGGGGTCCTATGGCTACACCTTC.